A selection of T cell receptor beta chains follows, all from one sample in a study of blood T cell repertoires in COVID-19. Only in-frame clones appear in the TCRdb table, and some are missing; sequencing was by immunoSEQ multiplex PCR. The sample gives some 140,000 clones, approximately 88% of which show up once; 5.5% is in the top ten. Sequencing used PBMCs or T cells enriched from blood (not recorded which). The receptors here all came from a man aged 40-50 years with acute COVID-19. CDR3s include the opening cysteine and the closing phenylalanine or tryptophan.

V gene: TRBV12-5
J gene: TRBJ2-5
CDR3 protein: CASGTRETQYF

V gene: TRBV7-9
J gene: TRBJ1-4
CDR3 protein: CASSSRTGLREKLFF

V gene: TRBV4-1
J gene: TRBJ2-1
CDR3 protein: CASSHLPSGGFGNEQFF

V gene: TRBV2
J gene: TRBJ1-1
CDR3 protein: CASSAGGTRGEAFF

V gene: TRBV5-1
J gene: TRBJ2-5
CDR3 protein: CASSSGIDQETQYF

V gene: TRBV6-2/TRBV6-3
J gene: TRBJ2-7
CDR3 protein: CASSSLLTSGSYEQYF

V gene: TRBV30
J gene: TRBJ2-5
CDR3 protein: CAWMADRGIEIETQYF

V gene: TRBV18
J gene: TRBJ2-7
CDR3 protein: CASSPGGQGREQYF

V gene: TRBV5-1
J gene: TRBJ2-7
CDR3 protein: CASSLRTGLNYEQYF

V gene: TRBV7-9
J gene: TRBJ2-7
CDR3 protein: CASSLVDGGSYEQYF

V gene: TRBV19
J gene: TRBJ1-1
CDR3 protein: CASSLGTGGGTEAFF

V gene: TRBV7-2
J gene: TRBJ1-6
CDR3 protein: CASSQEQGAPGNSPLHF

V gene: TRBV27
J gene: TRBJ1-5
CDR3 protein: CASRDLTGGWQPQHF

V gene: TRBV30
J gene: TRBJ2-3
CDR3 protein: CACRGFGTDTQYF

V gene: TRBV9
J gene: TRBJ1-4
CDR3 protein: CASSANRQGASEKLFF

V gene: TRBV5-4
J gene: TRBJ2-3
CDR3 protein: CASSLEAGRTDTQYF

V gene: TRBV19
J gene: TRBJ1-3
CDR3 protein: CATEGRGGNTIYF

V gene: TRBV19
J gene: TRBJ1-1
CDR3 protein: CASARQGVNTEAFF

V gene: TRBV7-2
J gene: TRBJ2-7
CDR3 protein: CASSLARNSYEQYF

V gene: TRBV19
J gene: TRBJ1-1
CDR3 protein: CASIVNTEAFF

V gene: TRBV19
J gene: TRBJ1-5
CDR3 protein: CASQQGYSNQPQHF

V gene: TRBV7-2
J gene: TRBJ2-5
CDR3 protein: CASSQDRYQETQYF

V gene: TRBV10-3
J gene: TRBJ2-2
CDR3 protein: CAISVEDRANTGELFF

V gene: TRBV3-1/TRBV3-2
J gene: TRBJ2-5
CDR3 protein: CASSLSRGAQYF